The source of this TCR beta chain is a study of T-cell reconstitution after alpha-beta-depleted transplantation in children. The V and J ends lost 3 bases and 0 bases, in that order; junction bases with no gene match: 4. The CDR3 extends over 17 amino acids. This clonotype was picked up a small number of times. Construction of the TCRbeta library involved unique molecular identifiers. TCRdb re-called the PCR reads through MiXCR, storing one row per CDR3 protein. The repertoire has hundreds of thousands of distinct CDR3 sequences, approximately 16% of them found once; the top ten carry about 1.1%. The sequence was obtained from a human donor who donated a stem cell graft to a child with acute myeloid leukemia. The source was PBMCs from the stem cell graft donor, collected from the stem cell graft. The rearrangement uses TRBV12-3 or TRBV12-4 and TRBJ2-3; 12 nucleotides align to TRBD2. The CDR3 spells CASSFRLAGVSTDTQYF. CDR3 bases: TGTGCCAGCAGTTTTAGACTAGCGGGGGTCAGCACAGATACGCAGTATTTT.